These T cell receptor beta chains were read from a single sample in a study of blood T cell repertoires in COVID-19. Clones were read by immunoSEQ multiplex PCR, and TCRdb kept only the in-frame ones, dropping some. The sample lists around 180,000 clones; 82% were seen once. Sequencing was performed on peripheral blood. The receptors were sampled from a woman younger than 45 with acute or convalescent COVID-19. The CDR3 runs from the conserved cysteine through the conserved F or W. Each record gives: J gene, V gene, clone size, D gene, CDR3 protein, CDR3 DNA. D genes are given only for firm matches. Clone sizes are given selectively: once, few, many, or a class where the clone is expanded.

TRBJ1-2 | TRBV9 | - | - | CASSVGSGNYGYTF | TGTGCCAGCAGCGTAGGTTCGGGTAACTATGGCTACACCTTC
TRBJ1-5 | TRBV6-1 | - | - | CASSEVYSNQPQHF | TGTGCCAGCAGTGAAGTTTATAGCAATCAGCCCCAGCATTTT
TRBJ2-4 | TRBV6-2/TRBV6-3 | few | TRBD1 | CASSYSDRDIQYF | TGTGCCAGCAGTTACTCGGACAGGGACATTCAGTACTTC
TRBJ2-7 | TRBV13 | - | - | CASSPRDTPSSYEQYF | TGTGCCAGCAGCCCTCGGGACACTCCATCCTCCTACGAGCAGTACTTC
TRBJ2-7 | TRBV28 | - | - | CASSRSGTKSYEQYF | TGTGCCAGCAGCCGATCCGGGACAAAGTCCTACGAGCAGTACTTC
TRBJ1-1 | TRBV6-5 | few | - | CASSPTVKNTEAFF | TGTGCCAGCAGTCCGACAGTAAAGAACACTGAAGCTTTCTTT
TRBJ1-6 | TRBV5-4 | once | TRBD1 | CASSLDRGLRNSPLHF | TGTGCCAGCAGCTTGGACAGGGGGCTTCGTAATTCACCCCTCCACTTT
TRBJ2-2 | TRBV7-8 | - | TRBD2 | CASSLVIRVAGGINTGELFF | TGTGCCAGCAGCTTAGTTATTAGGGTAGCGGGAGGGATCAACACCGGGGAGCTGTTTTTT
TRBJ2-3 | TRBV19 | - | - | CASSILGTGTDTQYF | TGTGCCAGTAGTATTCTGGGGACTGGCACAGATACGCAGTATTTT
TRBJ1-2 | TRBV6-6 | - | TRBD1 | CASSWGQAGSYGYTF | TGTGCCAGCAGTTGGGGACAGGCCGGAAGCTATGGCTACACCTTC
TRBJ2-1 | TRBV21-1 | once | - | CASSKGLFKDSENVYNEQFF | TGTGCCAGCAGCAAAGGCTTATTTAAGGACAGCGAGAATGTATACAATGAGCAGTTCTTC
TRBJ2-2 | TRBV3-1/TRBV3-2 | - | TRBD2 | CASSQRLANTGELFF | TGTGCCAGCAGCCAGAGACTAGCTAACACCGGGGAGCTGTTTTTT
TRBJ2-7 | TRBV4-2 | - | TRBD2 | CASSQALAGEYEQYF | TGTGCCAGCAGCCAGGCACTAGCGGGAGAATACGAGCAGTACTTC
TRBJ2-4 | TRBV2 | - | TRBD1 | CASSADRLNIQYF | TGTGCCAGCAGTGCGGACAGGCTAAACATTCAGTACTTC
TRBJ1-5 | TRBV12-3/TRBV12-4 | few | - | CASSFFVDQPQHF | TGTGCCAGCAGTTTTTTCGTAGATCAGCCCCAGCATTTT
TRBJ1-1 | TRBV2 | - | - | CASSEGTSLRAFF | TGTGCCAGCAGTGAGGGGACATCGTTACGAGCTTTCTTT